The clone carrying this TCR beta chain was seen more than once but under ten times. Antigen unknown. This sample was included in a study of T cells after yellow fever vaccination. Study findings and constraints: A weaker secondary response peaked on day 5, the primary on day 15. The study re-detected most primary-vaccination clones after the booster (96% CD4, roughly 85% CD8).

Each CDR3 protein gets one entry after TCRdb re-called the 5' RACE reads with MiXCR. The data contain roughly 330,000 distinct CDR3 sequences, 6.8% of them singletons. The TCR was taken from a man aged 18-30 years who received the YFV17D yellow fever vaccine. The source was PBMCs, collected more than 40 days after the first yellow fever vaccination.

CDR3 in DNA: TGTGCCAGTAGTCCACGGGTGGGACCGCGAGGGTACTATGGCTACACCTTC. Translated: CASSPRVGPRGYYGYTF. The V gene is TRBV19, the J gene TRBJ1-2; tentative D call: TRBD1 (5 bases). The CDR3 has 17 residues. With 5 bases removed from V and 3 bases from J, the gap between germline ends came to 22 bases. Germline V gives CDR1 LNHDA, CDR2 SQIVND (reference sequence).